A selection of T cell receptor beta chains follows, all from one sample in a study of cytomegalovirus exposure and HLA in healthy donors. Data came from immunoSEQ multiplex PCR; TCRdb stores just in-frame clones and leaves some out. The table includes around 85,000 clones, over 75% detected once. The sequenced sample consisted of PBMCs. The receptor source for this set is a young man in good health and CMV-seronegative. The CDR3 runs from the conserved cysteine through the conserved F or W. Fields, in order: J gene, CDR3 length, clone size, D gene, V gene, CDR3 DNA, CDR3 protein. The D gene is left open where the match is weak. Clone size is shown for a subset of rows, as once, few, many or a class of expanded clone.

J gene: TRBJ2-3
CDR3 length: 16
clone size: .
D gene: .
V gene: TRBV7-6
CDR3 DNA: TGTGCCAGCAGCTTAACTGCGGGAACTAGCACAGATACGCAGTATTTT
CDR3 protein: CASSLTAGTSTDTQYF

J gene: TRBJ2-3
CDR3 length: 16
clone size: .
D gene: .
V gene: TRBV7-9
CDR3 DNA: TGTGCCAGCAGCTCGCCCGGGGTCCGGGCAACAGATACGCAGTATTTT
CDR3 protein: CASSSPGVRATDTQYF

J gene: TRBJ1-3
CDR3 length: 15
clone size: .
D gene: .
V gene: TRBV30
CDR3 DNA: TGTGCCTGGAGTGCAGACAGAGGCTCTGGAAACACCATATATTTT
CDR3 protein: CAWSADRGSGNTIYF

J gene: TRBJ1-2
CDR3 length: 14
clone size: .
D gene: TRBD1
V gene: TRBV6-6
CDR3 DNA: TGTGCCAGCAGGTATAGACAGGGAAACTATGGCTACACCTTC
CDR3 protein: CASRYRQGNYGYTF

J gene: TRBJ2-7
CDR3 length: 15
clone size: .
D gene: TRBD1
V gene: TRBV28
CDR3 DNA: TGTGCCAGCAGTTTCTCGACAGGGGGCCGGAACGAGCAGTACTTC
CDR3 protein: CASSFSTGGRNEQYF

J gene: TRBJ1-4
CDR3 length: 16
clone size: .
D gene: .
V gene: TRBV14
CDR3 DNA: TGTGCCAGCCCGCCCGCCTCCCGGGATCCTGATGAAAAACTGTTTTTT
CDR3 protein: CASPPASRDPDEKLFF

J gene: TRBJ2-5
CDR3 length: 20
clone size: .
D gene: TRBD2
V gene: TRBV4-2
CDR3 DNA: TGTGCCAGCAGCCAAGATCGAGCAGCGGGAGGGCCCCTGTACCAAGAGACCCAGTACTTC
CDR3 protein: CASSQDRAAGGPLYQETQYF

J gene: TRBJ1-2
CDR3 length: 13
clone size: .
D gene: TRBD1
V gene: TRBV19
CDR3 DNA: TGTGCCAGCAGCTACAGGGGTGGTGAGGGCTACACCTTC
CDR3 protein: CASSYRGGEGYTF

J gene: TRBJ2-7
CDR3 length: 15
clone size: .
D gene: .
V gene: TRBV15
CDR3 DNA: TGTGCCACCAGCAGAGATCCGGACAGTTCCTACGAGCAGTACTTC
CDR3 protein: CATSRDPDSSYEQYF

J gene: TRBJ1-6
CDR3 length: 15
clone size: few
D gene: .
V gene: TRBV7-2
CDR3 DNA: TGTGCCAGCAGCCTAGACGGCAGGGATAATTCACCCCTCCACTTT
CDR3 protein: CASSLDGRDNSPLHF

J gene: TRBJ2-1
CDR3 length: 14
clone size: .
D gene: TRBD2
V gene: TRBV10-2
CDR3 DNA: TGCGCCAGCAGTGGGCCAGCGGGAGGGCTTGAGCAGTTCTTC
CDR3 protein: CASSGPAGGLEQFF

J gene: TRBJ1-2
CDR3 length: 13
clone size: .
D gene: .
V gene: TRBV2
CDR3 DNA: TGTGCCAGCAGTGAAGGGGAGGACTATGGCTACACCTTC
CDR3 protein: CASSEGEDYGYTF

J gene: TRBJ2-7
CDR3 length: 12
clone size: .
D gene: .
V gene: TRBV30
CDR3 DNA: TGTGCCTGGAGTGTAACTCCCTACGAGCAGTACTTC
CDR3 protein: CAWSVTPYEQYF

J gene: TRBJ1-2
CDR3 length: 14
clone size: .
D gene: .
V gene: TRBV19
CDR3 DNA: TGTGCCAGTAGTATCTTGGCAGGGAACTATGGCTACACCTTC
CDR3 protein: CASSILAGNYGYTF

J gene: TRBJ2-1
CDR3 length: 15
clone size: .
D gene: TRBD1
V gene: TRBV29-1
CDR3 DNA: TGCAGCGCTGACGGGAGACAGGGGCCGAACAATGAGCAGTTCTTC
CDR3 protein: CSADGRQGPNNEQFF

J gene: TRBJ2-1
CDR3 length: 15
clone size: .
D gene: TRBD1
V gene: TRBV6-4
CDR3 DNA: TGTGCCAGCAGTGACTCGGGGACAGATTACAATGAGCAGTTCTTC
CDR3 protein: CASSDSGTDYNEQFF

J gene: TRBJ1-1
CDR3 length: 14
clone size: .
D gene: .
V gene: TRBV6-6
CDR3 DNA: TGTGCCAGCAGCGCCAAAGCGGGGAACACTGAAGCTTTCTTT
CDR3 protein: CASSAKAGNTEAFF

J gene: TRBJ1-5
CDR3 length: 15
clone size: .
D gene: .
V gene: TRBV5-4
CDR3 DNA: TGTGCCAGCAGCCGAGCCGGGACAAGGGACCAGCCCCAGCATTTT
CDR3 protein: CASSRAGTRDQPQHF

J gene: TRBJ2-7
CDR3 length: 11
clone size: few
D gene: .
V gene: TRBV5-1
CDR3 DNA: TGCGCCAGCAGCCTTACGCGGGAGCAGTACTTC
CDR3 protein: CASSLTREQYF

J gene: TRBJ1-2
CDR3 length: 12
clone size: .
D gene: .
V gene: TRBV27
CDR3 DNA: TGTGCCAGCAGCGCCTTATCGGGGGGCTACACCTTC
CDR3 protein: CASSALSGGYTF

J gene: TRBJ1-5
CDR3 length: 14
clone size: .
D gene: .
V gene: TRBV30
CDR3 DNA: TGTGCCTGGAGTGTTCAGACAGTACATCAGCCCCAGCATTTT
CDR3 protein: CAWSVQTVHQPQHF

J gene: TRBJ1-5
CDR3 length: 17
clone size: .
D gene: TRBD1
V gene: TRBV23-1
CDR3 DNA: TGCGCCAGCCCTCGCCCCGACTCGGACAGGGACGAGCAGCCCCAGCATTTT
CDR3 protein: CASPRPDSDRDEQPQHF

J gene: TRBJ2-5
CDR3 length: 15
clone size: .
D gene: .
V gene: TRBV30
CDR3 DNA: TGTGCCTGGAGTGGAAGCGGAGTGTACCAAGAGACCCAGTACTTC
CDR3 protein: CAWSGSGVYQETQYF

J gene: TRBJ2-1
CDR3 length: 13
clone size: few
D gene: TRBD1
V gene: TRBV2
CDR3 DNA: TGTGCCACCAAGTATAACACAGGGGGTGAGCAGTTCTTC
CDR3 protein: CATKYNTGGEQFF

J gene: TRBJ2-3
CDR3 length: 19
clone size: .
D gene: TRBD1
V gene: TRBV29-1
CDR3 DNA: TGCAGCGTTGAGGGTGGTCGGGGACAGGCATTTTCTAGCACAGATACGCAGTATTTT
CDR3 protein: CSVEGGRGQAFSSTDTQYF

J gene: TRBJ2-6
CDR3 length: 16
clone size: few
D gene: .
V gene: TRBV28
CDR3 DNA: TGTGCCAGCAGACGACAGACAACCTCTGGGGCCAACGTCCTGACTTTC
CDR3 protein: CASRRQTTSGANVLTF

J gene: TRBJ2-2
CDR3 length: 17
clone size: .
D gene: .
V gene: TRBV5-1
CDR3 DNA: TGCGCCAGCAGCCTTCCGATCTCCGACAGGAACACCGGGGAGCTGTTTTTT
CDR3 protein: CASSLPISDRNTGELFF

J gene: TRBJ2-5
CDR3 length: 19
clone size: once
D gene: TRBD2
V gene: TRBV6-1
CDR3 DNA: TGTGCCAGCAGTGAAGTTCCACCCTTTAGCGGGGGGGTACAAGAGACCCAGTACTTC
CDR3 protein: CASSEVPPFSGGVQETQYF

J gene: TRBJ2-3
CDR3 length: 16
clone size: .
D gene: .
V gene: TRBV12-5
CDR3 DNA: TGTGCTAGTGGTTTGGTACTAGGAGTCGGGACAGATACGCAGTATTTT
CDR3 protein: CASGLVLGVGTDTQYF

J gene: TRBJ2-4
CDR3 length: 16
clone size: .
D gene: .
V gene: TRBV19
CDR3 DNA: TGTGCCAGTAGTATGAGGCTAGCCGAAGCCAAAAACATTCAGTACTTC
CDR3 protein: CASSMRLAEAKNIQYF

J gene: TRBJ2-3
CDR3 length: 16
clone size: .
D gene: .
V gene: TRBV6-4
CDR3 DNA: TGTGCCAGCAGTGACTCGGGACATGGGCCCACCGATACGCAGTATTTT
CDR3 protein: CASSDSGHGPTDTQYF

J gene: TRBJ1-1
CDR3 length: 16
clone size: .
D gene: TRBD1
V gene: TRBV5-1
CDR3 DNA: TGCGCCAGCAGCGTGAGGACAGGGGAAATGAACACTGAAGCTTTCTTT
CDR3 protein: CASSVRTGEMNTEAFF

J gene: TRBJ1-3
CDR3 length: 15
clone size: .
D gene: .
V gene: TRBV15
CDR3 DNA: TGTGCCACCAGCAGGGTTACAGGGACTGGAAACACCATATATTTT
CDR3 protein: CATSRVTGTGNTIYF